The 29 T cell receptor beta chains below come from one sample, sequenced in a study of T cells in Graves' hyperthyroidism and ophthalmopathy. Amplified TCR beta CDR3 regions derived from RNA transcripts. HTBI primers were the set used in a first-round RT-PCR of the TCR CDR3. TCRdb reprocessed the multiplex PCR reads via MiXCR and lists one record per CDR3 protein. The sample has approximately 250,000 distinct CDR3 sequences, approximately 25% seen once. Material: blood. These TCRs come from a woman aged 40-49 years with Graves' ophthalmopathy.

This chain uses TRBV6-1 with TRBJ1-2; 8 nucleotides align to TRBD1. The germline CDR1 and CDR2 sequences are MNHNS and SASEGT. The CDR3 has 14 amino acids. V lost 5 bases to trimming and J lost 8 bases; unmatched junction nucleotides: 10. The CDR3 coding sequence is TGTGCCAGCAGTCCGGACAGGGTCAACTGGGGCTACACCTTC. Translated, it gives CASSPDRVNWGYTF.

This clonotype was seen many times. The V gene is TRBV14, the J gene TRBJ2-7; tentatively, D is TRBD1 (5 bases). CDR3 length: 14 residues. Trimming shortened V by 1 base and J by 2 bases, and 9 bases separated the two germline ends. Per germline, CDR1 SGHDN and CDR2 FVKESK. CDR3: CASSQVGATYEQYF. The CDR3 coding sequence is TGTGCCAGCAGCCAAGTTGGGGCCACCTACGAGCAGTACTTC.

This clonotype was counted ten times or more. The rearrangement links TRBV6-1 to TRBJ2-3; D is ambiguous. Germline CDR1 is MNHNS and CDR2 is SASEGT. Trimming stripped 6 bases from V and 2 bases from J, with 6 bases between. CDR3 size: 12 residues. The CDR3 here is CASRVDTDTQYF. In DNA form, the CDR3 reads TGTGCCAGCAGAGTCGACACAGATACGCAGTATTTT.

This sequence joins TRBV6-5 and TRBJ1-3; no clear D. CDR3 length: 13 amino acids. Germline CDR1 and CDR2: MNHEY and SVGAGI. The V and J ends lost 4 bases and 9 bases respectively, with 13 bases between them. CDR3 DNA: TGTGCCAGCAGTTCCTATTCAGAAACCACCATATATTTT. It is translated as CASSSYSETTIYF.

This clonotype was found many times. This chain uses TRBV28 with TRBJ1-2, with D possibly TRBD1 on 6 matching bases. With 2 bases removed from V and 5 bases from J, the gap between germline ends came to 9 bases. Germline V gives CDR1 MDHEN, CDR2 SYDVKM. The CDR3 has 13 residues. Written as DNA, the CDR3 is TGTGCCAGCAGTTTACGAGGGGGTTATGGCTACACCTTC. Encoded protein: CASSLRGGYGYTF.

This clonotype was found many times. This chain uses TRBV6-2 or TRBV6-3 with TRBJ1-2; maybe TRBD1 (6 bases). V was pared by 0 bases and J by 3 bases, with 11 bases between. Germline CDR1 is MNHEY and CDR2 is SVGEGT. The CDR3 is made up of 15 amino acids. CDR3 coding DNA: TGTGCCAGCAGTTACTCTCGGGACACGTACTATGGCTACACCTTC. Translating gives CASSYSRDTYYGYTF.

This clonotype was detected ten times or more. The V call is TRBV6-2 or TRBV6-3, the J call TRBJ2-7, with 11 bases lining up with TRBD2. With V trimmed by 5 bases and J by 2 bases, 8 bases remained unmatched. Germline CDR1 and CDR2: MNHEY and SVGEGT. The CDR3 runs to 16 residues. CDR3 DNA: TGTGCCAGCAGTATTACTAGCGGGAGTATTCCCTACGAGCAGTACTTC. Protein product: CASSITSGSIPYEQYF.

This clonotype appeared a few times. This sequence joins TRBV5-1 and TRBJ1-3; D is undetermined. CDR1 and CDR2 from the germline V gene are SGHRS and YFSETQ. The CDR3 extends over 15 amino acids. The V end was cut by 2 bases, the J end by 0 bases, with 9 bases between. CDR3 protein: CASSLGDYSGNTIYF. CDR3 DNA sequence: TGCGCCAGCAGCTTAGGTGACTACTCTGGAAACACCATATATTTT.

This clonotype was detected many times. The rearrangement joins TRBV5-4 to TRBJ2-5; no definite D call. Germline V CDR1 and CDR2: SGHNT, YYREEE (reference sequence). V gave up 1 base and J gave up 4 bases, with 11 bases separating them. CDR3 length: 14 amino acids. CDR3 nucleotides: TGTGCCAGCAGCTTGCTCCCCCAAGGAGAGACCCAGTACTTC. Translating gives CASSLLPQGETQYF.

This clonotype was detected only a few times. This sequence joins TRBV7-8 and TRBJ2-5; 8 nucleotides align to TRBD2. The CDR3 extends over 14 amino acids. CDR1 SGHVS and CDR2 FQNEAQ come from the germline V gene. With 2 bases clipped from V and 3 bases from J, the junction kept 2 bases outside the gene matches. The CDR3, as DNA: TGTGCCAGCAGCTTACAACTAGCGGAAGAGACCCAGTACTTC. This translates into CASSLQLAEETQYF.

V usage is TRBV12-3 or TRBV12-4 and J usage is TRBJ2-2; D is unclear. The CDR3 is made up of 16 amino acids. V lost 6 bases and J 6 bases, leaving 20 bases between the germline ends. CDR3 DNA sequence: TGTGCCAGCAGCTTGAATGCGGACGAAGGTTCCGGGGAGCTGTTTTTT. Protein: CASSLNADEGSGELFF.

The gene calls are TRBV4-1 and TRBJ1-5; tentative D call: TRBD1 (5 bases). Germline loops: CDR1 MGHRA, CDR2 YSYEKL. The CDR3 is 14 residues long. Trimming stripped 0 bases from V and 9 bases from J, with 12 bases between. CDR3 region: CASSQEHRPRPQHF. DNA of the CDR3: TGCGCCAGCAGCCAAGAGCACAGGCCGAGGCCCCAGCATTTT.

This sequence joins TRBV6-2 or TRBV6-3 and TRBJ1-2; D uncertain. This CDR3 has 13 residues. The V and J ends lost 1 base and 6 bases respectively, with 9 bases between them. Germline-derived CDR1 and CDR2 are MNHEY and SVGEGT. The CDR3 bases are TGTGCCAGCAGTTACTACGGCGCGGATGGCTACACCTTC. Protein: CASSYYGADGYTF.

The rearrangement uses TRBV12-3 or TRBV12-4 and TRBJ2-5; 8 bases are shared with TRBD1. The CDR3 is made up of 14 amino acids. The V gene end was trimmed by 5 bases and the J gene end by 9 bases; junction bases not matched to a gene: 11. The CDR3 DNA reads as TGTGCCAGCAGTCCCTGGACAGGGAATGGGGCCCAGTACTTC. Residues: CASSPWTGNGAQYF.

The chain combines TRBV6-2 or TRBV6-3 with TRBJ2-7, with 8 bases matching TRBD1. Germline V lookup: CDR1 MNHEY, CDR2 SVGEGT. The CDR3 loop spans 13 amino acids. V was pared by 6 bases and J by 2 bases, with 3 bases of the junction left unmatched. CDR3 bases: TGTGCCAGCAGGGACAGGGCACCCTACGAGCAGTACTTC. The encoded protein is CASRDRAPYEQYF.

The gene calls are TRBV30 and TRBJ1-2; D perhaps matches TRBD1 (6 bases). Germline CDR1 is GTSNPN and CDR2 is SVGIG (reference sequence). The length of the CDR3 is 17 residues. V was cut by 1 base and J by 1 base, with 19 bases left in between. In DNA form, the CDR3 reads TGTGCCTGGAGTGCGCTATCCGGGACACGGGGTAACTATGGCTACACCTTC. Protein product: CAWSALSGTRGNYGYTF.

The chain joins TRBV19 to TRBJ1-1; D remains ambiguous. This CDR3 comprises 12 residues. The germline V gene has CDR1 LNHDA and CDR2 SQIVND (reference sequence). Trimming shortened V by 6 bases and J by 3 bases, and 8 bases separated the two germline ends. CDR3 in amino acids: CASRTAYTEAFF. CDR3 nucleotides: TGTGCCAGTAGAACAGCTTACACTGAAGCTTTCTTT.

The CDR3 DNA follows: TGTGCCAGCAGCCCCATTGACAGGGGCGGGGAGCTGTTTTTT. Protein: CASSPIDRGGELFF. This chain links TRBV12-3 or TRBV12-4 with TRBJ2-2; 8 nucleotides match TRBD1. J was trimmed by 7 bases and V by 6 bases; bases with no gene match: 7. This CDR3 contains 14 residues.

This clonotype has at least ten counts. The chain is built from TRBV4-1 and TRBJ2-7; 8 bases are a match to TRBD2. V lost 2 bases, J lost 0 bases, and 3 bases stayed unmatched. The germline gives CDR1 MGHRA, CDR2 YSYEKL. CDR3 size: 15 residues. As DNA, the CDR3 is TGCGCCAGCAGCCAAAATAGCGGGACCTCCTACGAGCAGTACTTC. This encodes CASSQNSGTSYEQYF.

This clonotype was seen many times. The CDR3 sequence: CASREQAGIRAEAFF. The CDR3 nucleotides are TGTGCCAGCAGAGAGCAGGCCGGGATCAGGGCTGAAGCTTTCTTT. This sequence joins TRBV2 and TRBJ1-1, with a weak D call TRBD1 (5 bases). Trimming left V 6 bases short and J 6 bases short, with 20 bases between. The CDR3 loop spans 15 amino acids. Per the germline V gene, CDR1 is SNHLY and CDR2 is FYNNEI.

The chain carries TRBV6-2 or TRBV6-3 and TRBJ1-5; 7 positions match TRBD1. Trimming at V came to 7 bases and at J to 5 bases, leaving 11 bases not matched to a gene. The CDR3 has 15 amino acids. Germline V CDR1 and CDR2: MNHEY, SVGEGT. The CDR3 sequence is CASTFSTGIDQPQHF. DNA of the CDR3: TGTGCCAGCACCTTCTCGACAGGGATCGATCAGCCCCAGCATTTT.

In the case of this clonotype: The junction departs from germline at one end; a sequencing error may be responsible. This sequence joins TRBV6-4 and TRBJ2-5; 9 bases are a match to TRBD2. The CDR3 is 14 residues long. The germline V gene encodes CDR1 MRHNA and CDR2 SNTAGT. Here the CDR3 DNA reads TGTGCCAGCAGATGGCTAGCGGGACAAGAGACACAGTACTTC. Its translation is CASRWLAGQETQYF.

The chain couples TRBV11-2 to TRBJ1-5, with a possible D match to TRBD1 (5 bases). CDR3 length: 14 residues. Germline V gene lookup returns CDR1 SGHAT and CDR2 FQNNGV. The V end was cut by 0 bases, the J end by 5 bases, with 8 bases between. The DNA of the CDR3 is TGTGCCAGCAGCTTAGACGGGGGTCATCAGCCCCAGCATTTT. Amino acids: CASSLDGGHQPQHF.

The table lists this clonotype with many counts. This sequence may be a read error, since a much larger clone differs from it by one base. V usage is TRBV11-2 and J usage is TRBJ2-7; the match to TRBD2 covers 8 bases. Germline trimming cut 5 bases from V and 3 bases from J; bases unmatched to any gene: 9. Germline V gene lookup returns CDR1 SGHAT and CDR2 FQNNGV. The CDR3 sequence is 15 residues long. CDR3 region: CASSLPRTSYYEQYF. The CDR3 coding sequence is TGTGCCAGCAGCCTCCCTCGGACTAGCTACTACGAGCAGTACTTC.

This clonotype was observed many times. This CDR3 reads CASSPSTSGRANGETQYF. The CDR3 DNA follows: TGTGCCAGCTCACCCTCTACTAGCGGGAGGGCCAACGGGGAGACCCAGTACTTC. The chain uses TRBV18 and TRBJ2-5; TRBD2 matches at 13 bases. The CDR3 has 18 residues. With 3 bases clipped from V and 5 bases from J, the junction kept 12 bases outside the gene matches. CDR1 and CDR2 from the germline V gene are KGHSH and LQKENI.

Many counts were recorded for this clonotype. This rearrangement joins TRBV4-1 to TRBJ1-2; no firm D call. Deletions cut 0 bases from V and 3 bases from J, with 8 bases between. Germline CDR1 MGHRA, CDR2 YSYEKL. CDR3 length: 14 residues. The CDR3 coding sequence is TGCGCCAGCAGCCAAGATATCCGGGACTATGGCTACACCTTC. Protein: CASSQDIRDYGYTF.

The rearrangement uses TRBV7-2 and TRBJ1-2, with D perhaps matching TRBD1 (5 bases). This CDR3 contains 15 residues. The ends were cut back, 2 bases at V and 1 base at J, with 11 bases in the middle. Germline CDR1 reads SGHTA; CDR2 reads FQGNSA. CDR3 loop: CASSLSGGVNYGYTF. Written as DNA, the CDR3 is TGTGCCAGCAGCTTAAGTGGGGGTGTTAACTATGGCTACACCTTC.

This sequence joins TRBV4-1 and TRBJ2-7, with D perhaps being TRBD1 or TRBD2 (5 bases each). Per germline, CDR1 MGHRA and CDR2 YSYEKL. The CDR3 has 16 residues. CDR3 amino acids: CWRSQGTGRGAYEQYF. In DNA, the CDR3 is TGCTGGCGCAGCCAAGGCACGGGAAGGGGAGCCTACGAGCAGTACTTC.

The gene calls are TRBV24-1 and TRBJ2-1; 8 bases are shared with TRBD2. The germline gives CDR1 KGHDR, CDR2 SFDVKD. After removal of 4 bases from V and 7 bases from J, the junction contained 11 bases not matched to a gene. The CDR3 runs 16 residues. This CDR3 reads CATSDESKTGGNEQFF. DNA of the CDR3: TGTGCCACCAGTGACGAGAGCAAGACGGGAGGGAATGAGCAGTTCTTC.